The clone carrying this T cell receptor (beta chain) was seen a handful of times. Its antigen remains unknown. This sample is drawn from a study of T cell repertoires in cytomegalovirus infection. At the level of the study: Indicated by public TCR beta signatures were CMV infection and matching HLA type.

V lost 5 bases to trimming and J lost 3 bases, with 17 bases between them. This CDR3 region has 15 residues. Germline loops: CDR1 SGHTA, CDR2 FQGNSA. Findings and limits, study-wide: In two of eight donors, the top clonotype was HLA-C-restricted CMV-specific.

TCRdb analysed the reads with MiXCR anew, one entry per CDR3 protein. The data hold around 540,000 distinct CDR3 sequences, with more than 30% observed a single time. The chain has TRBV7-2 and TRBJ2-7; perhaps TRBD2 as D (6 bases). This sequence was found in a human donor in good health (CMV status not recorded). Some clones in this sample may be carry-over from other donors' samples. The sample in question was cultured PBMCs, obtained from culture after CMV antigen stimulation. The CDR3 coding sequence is TGTGCCAGCAGCCGGGGGTTGGGGCCAGGCTACGAGCAGTACGTC. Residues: CASSRGLGPGYEQYV.